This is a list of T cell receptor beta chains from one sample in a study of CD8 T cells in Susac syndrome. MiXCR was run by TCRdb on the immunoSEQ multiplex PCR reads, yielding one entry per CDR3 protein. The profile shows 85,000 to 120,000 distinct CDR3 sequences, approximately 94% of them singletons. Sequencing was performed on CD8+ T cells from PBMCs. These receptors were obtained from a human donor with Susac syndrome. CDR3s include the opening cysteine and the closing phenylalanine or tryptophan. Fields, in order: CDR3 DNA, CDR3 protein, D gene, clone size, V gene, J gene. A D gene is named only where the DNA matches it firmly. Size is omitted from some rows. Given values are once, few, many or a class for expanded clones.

DNA: TGCGCCAGCAGCCGCGGACTGGATGGCAATGAGCAGTTCTTC
CDR3: CASSRGLDGNEQFF
D: NA
size: NA
V: TRBV4-1
J: TRBJ2-1

DNA: TGTGCCAGCAGCACCGGGGTGGACGAGCAGTACTTC
CDR3: CASSTGVDEQYF
D: NA
size: NA
V: TRBV9
J: TRBJ2-7

DNA: TGTGCCAGCAGCTTAACCTCAGGGGCCTACGAGCAGTACTTC
CDR3: CASSLTSGAYEQYF
D: NA
size: few
V: TRBV7-9
J: TRBJ2-7

DNA: TGTGCCAGCAGACCCGGACGGGATAACACTGAAGCTTTCTTT
CDR3: CASRPGRDNTEAFF
D: NA
size: NA
V: TRBV6-5
J: TRBJ1-1

DNA: TGCAGTGCCACCCCCGGGACTAGCGGCATGGGGGAGCAGTTCTTC
CDR3: CSATPGTSGMGEQFF
D: TRBD2
size: NA
V: TRBV20-1
J: TRBJ2-1

DNA: TGCAGTGCTATCCCTAGCCCGGGGGGGCCTTCAGATGAGCAGTTCTTC
CDR3: CSAIPSPGGPSDEQFF
D: TRBD2
size: NA
V: TRBV20-1
J: TRBJ2-1

DNA: TGTGCCAGCAGCCTCCTCCTTCCCGGGGGGGAAGAGACCCAGTACTTC
CDR3: CASSLLLPGGEETQYF
D: TRBD2
size: NA
V: TRBV12-3/TRBV12-4
J: TRBJ2-5

DNA: TGTGCCAGCAGCCTAGAATTCGGTCTGAGAGATACGCAGTATTTT
CDR3: CASSLEFGLRDTQYF
D: NA
size: NA
V: TRBV7-9
J: TRBJ2-3

DNA: TGTGCCAGCAGCCGGGCGGTGGGTCAAGAGACCCAGTACTTC
CDR3: CASSRAVGQETQYF
D: NA
size: NA
V: TRBV27
J: TRBJ2-5

DNA: TGTGCCAGCAGCCCAGGGAATGAAGAGACCCAGTACTTC
CDR3: CASSPGNEETQYF
D: NA
size: NA
V: TRBV7-3
J: TRBJ2-5

DNA: TGTGCCAGCACCGGGACAGGGCATCAGCCCCAGCATTTT
CDR3: CASTGTGHQPQHF
D: TRBD1
size: NA
V: TRBV6-6
J: TRBJ1-5

DNA: TGTGCCAGCAGCGGGACGGGCGGGGAGCTGTTTTTT
CDR3: CASSGTGGELFF
D: NA
size: NA
V: TRBV13
J: TRBJ2-2

DNA: TGTGCCAGCAGCCCCGGGCTAGCGGTGAACACCGGGGAGCTGTTTTTT
CDR3: CASSPGLAVNTGELFF
D: TRBD2
size: NA
V: TRBV6-1
J: TRBJ2-2

DNA: TGCGCCAGCAGCCAATGGAGCGGGGGGAACAATGAGCAGTTCTTC
CDR3: CASSQWSGGNNEQFF
D: TRBD2
size: once
V: TRBV4-3
J: TRBJ2-1

DNA: TGTGCCAGCAGCTTAGAATTTAGCCCTTTGAATACGCAGTATTTT
CDR3: CASSLEFSPLNTQYF
D: NA
size: NA
V: TRBV11-2
J: TRBJ2-3

DNA: TGTGCCAGCAGTTTGGTTGAGAACACTGAAGCTTTCTTT
CDR3: CASSLVENTEAFF
D: NA
size: NA
V: TRBV27
J: TRBJ1-1

DNA: TGTGCCAGCAGTACTAGCGGGGGTTCCAATGAGCAGTTCTTC
CDR3: CASSTSGGSNEQFF
D: TRBD2
size: NA
V: TRBV2
J: TRBJ2-1

DNA: TGCAGTGCTAGAGTTAGCGGGGGCTACGAGCAGTACTTC
CDR3: CSARVSGGYEQYF
D: TRBD2
size: NA
V: TRBV20-1
J: TRBJ2-7

DNA: TGTGCCAGCAGCTTGGAGGCGAACACTGAAGCTTTCTTT
CDR3: CASSLEANTEAFF
D: NA
size: NA
V: TRBV5-6
J: TRBJ1-1

DNA: TGCGCCAGCAGCCAAGATCTCATAACCGAGCAGTTCTTC
CDR3: CASSQDLITEQFF
D: NA
size: NA
V: TRBV4-1
J: TRBJ2-1

DNA: TGCAGTGCTAACAGCAGGAGCTCCTACGAGCAGTACTTC
CDR3: CSANSRSSYEQYF
D: NA
size: NA
V: TRBV20-1
J: TRBJ2-7

DNA: TGTGCCAGCAGCGTGACAGGATCGAACACCGGGGAGCTGTTTTTT
CDR3: CASSVTGSNTGELFF
D: NA
size: NA
V: TRBV5-4
J: TRBJ2-2

DNA: TGTGCCACCAGCAGCCCAGGGACCGGGGAGCTGTTTTTT
CDR3: CATSSPGTGELFF
D: NA
size: NA
V: TRBV15
J: TRBJ2-2

DNA: TGTGCCAGCAGCCAAGGCGCAGCTAGCACAGATACGCAGTATTTT
CDR3: CASSQGAASTDTQYF
D: NA
size: NA
V: TRBV3-1
J: TRBJ2-3

DNA: TGCAGTGCTAGAGATCCCGACACCTTTAATTCACCCCTCCACTTT
CDR3: CSARDPDTFNSPLHF
D: NA
size: NA
V: TRBV20-1
J: TRBJ1-6

DNA: TGTGCCAGCAGTCCTTTCGGGACTGACTATGGCTACACCTTC
CDR3: CASSPFGTDYGYTF
D: NA
size: once
V: TRBV12-3/TRBV12-4
J: TRBJ1-2

DNA: TGTGCCAGCAGCCAAGAGTACAGGGCCTCCTACGAGCAGTACTTC
CDR3: CASSQEYRASYEQYF
D: NA
size: NA
V: TRBV4-2
J: TRBJ2-7

DNA: TGTGCCAGCAGCCAAGATGGACAGGAGATTTACTACGAGCAGTACTTC
CDR3: CASSQDGQEIYYEQYF
D: TRBD1
size: NA
V: TRBV3-1
J: TRBJ2-7

DNA: TGTGCCAGCAGCAAATATGGGGCAGGGCGGGAGCAGTACTTC
CDR3: CASSKYGAGREQYF
D: NA
size: NA
V: TRBV21-1
J: TRBJ2-7

DNA: TGCAGTGCCCCGACAGGGGTGAATGAAAAACTGTTTTTT
CDR3: CSAPTGVNEKLFF
D: TRBD1
size: NA
V: TRBV20-1
J: TRBJ1-4

DNA: TGTGCCAGCAGCCCTACTATGGATCCTGAAGCTTTCTTT
CDR3: CASSPTMDPEAFF
D: NA
size: once
V: TRBV11-2
J: TRBJ1-1

DNA: TGTGCCAGCAGCTTGGACCGGGTCACGCAGTATTTT
CDR3: CASSLDRVTQYF
D: NA
size: NA
V: TRBV12-3/TRBV12-4
J: TRBJ2-3

DNA: TGTGCCAGCAGCGCCGGGCAGGAGGGGGCTCTTGAAAAACTGTTTTTT
CDR3: CASSAGQEGALEKLFF
D: TRBD1
size: NA
V: TRBV9
J: TRBJ1-4

DNA: TGCAGTGCTAGACCGTCGAGGGTTACCACTGAAGCTTTCTTT
CDR3: CSARPSRVTTEAFF
D: NA
size: NA
V: TRBV20-1
J: TRBJ1-1

DNA: TGTGCCAGTAGTATCCTCAGAGATTATTCCGGTCAGCCCCAGCATTTT
CDR3: CASSILRDYSGQPQHF
D: NA
size: NA
V: TRBV19
J: TRBJ1-5

DNA: TGTGCCAGAGGGACTAGCGGAGTCGAGACCCAGTACTTC
CDR3: CARGTSGVETQYF
D: TRBD2
size: NA
V: TRBV2
J: TRBJ2-5

DNA: TGTGCCAGCAGTTTCGCCCAGGTTGGTCTCGAGCAGTACTTC
CDR3: CASSFAQVGLEQYF
D: NA
size: NA
V: TRBV12-3/TRBV12-4
J: TRBJ2-7

DNA: TGCAGTGCTAGAAGGACAGGGGGCGCAGGCACCGGGGAGCTGTTTTTT
CDR3: CSARRTGGAGTGELFF
D: TRBD1
size: NA
V: TRBV20-1
J: TRBJ2-2

DNA: TGCGCCAGCAGCCAACAGGGGGCCTATGGCTACACCTTC
CDR3: CASSQQGAYGYTF
D: TRBD1
size: NA
V: TRBV4-1
J: TRBJ1-2

DNA: TGCAGCGTTGAAGAGCGGCAGGGGGTCTACGAGCAGTACTTC
CDR3: CSVEERQGVYEQYF
D: TRBD1
size: NA
V: TRBV29-1
J: TRBJ2-7

DNA: TGTGCCACCAGTTTCTCTGCGGGGGGAATCAAGTATTTT
CDR3: CATSFSAGGIKYF
D: TRBD2
size: NA
V: TRBV24-1
J: TRBJ2-3